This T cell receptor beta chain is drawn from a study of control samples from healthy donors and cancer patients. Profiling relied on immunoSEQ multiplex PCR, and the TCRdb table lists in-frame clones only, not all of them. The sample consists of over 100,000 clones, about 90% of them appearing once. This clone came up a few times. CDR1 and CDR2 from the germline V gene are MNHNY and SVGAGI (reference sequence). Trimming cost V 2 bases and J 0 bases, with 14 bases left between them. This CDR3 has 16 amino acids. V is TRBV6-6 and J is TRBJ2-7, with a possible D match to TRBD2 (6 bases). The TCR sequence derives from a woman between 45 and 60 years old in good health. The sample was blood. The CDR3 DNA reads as TGTGCCAGCAGTTACGGCTTGGCGGGGAGCTCCTACGAGCAGTACTTC. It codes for CASSYGLAGSSYEQYF.